This record concerns one T cell receptor beta chain sequence. Its antigen is unidentified. The sample originates from a study of T-cell memory formation after mild COVID-19. CDR3 length: 15 residues. V was clipped by 4 bases and J by 3 bases; unmatched bases: 4. Germline CDR1 and CDR2: SGHRS and YFSETQ. Constant-segment primers were used for 5'RACE, and the resulting TCR alpha and TCR beta cDNA libraries carried sample barcodes and UMIs. One entry per CDR3 protein results from TCRdb running MiXCR on the 5' RACE reads. The table records under 50,000 distinct CDR3 sequences, 25% to 35% of them present only once. The study's findings and limits: CD8+ contracting clones occupied EMRA, while CD4+ ones occupied mainly CM and EM. CD4/CD8 balance characterized clones contracting day 15 to 85, and CD4+ skew characterized later expanders.

The specimen sequenced was PBMCs or a T cell subset sorted from them (not recorded which). V and J are TRBV5-1 and TRBJ2-2, with 9 bases lining up with TRBD1. The TCR sequence derives from a man aged 18 to 29 who had mild COVID-19 (a few samples of this study predate the infection). Cell type and time point are not known. This CDR3 is CASSGRDRDTGELFF. The CDR3 DNA reads TGCGCCAGCAGCGGCCGGGACAGGGACACCGGGGAGCTGTTTTTT.